Described below is a single TCR beta chain sequence and its context. As yet, its antigen is unknown. TCRdb independently ran MiXCR on the reads; one entry per CDR3 protein. The sample lists about 920,000 distinct CDR3 sequences, 25% to 40% occurring once. The data belong to a study of T cell repertoires in cytomegalovirus infection. About the study: Through public TCR beta signatures, both CMV infection and matching HLA type were indicated. General observations from the study: Across the ex vivo response, the dominant clonotypes were HLA-C-restricted CMV-specific TCR beta clonotypes.

Trimming at V came to 3 bases and at J to 15 bases, leaving 4 bases not matched to a gene. Germline V gives CDR1 SGDLS, CDR2 YYNGEE. This CDR3 is built from 11 residues. The TCR was taken from a human donor in good health (CMV status not recorded). Some clones in this sample may be carry-over from other donors' samples. The sample was cultured CD8+ T cells from PBMCs, taken from culture after CMV antigen stimulation. This chain connects TRBV9 to TRBJ2-1; TRBD1 agrees at 9 bases. The CDR3 protein is CASSGTGERFF. In DNA, the CDR3 is TGTGCCAGCAGCGGGACAGGGGAGAGGTTCTTC.